The entry that follows covers one T cell receptor beta chain sequence. These data are taken from a study of T cells after yellow fever vaccination. As for the study in general: Libraries from low-cell-number fractions were prepared with the SMART-Seq v4 Ultra Low Input RNA kit.

From the 5' RACE reads, TCRdb called clonotypes with MiXCR, one entry per CDR3 protein. This sample carries 300,000 or so distinct CDR3 sequences, under 15% of them seen once, and the ten largest clones take about 0.54%. Material: CD4+ T cells sorted from PBMCs, obtained 45 days after the yellow fever booster vaccination. This receptor was taken from a young man who received the YFV17D yellow fever vaccine.

The CDR3 protein is CASSYGAKAFF. CDR3 DNA sequence: TGTGCCAGCAGTTACGGAGCGAAAGCTTTCTTT. V and J are TRBV6-5 and TRBJ1-1; D not resolved. This CDR3 spans 11 amino acids. Trimming removed 2 bases from V and 9 bases from J, with 7 bases in between. Germline values: CDR1 MNHEY, CDR2 SVGAGI.